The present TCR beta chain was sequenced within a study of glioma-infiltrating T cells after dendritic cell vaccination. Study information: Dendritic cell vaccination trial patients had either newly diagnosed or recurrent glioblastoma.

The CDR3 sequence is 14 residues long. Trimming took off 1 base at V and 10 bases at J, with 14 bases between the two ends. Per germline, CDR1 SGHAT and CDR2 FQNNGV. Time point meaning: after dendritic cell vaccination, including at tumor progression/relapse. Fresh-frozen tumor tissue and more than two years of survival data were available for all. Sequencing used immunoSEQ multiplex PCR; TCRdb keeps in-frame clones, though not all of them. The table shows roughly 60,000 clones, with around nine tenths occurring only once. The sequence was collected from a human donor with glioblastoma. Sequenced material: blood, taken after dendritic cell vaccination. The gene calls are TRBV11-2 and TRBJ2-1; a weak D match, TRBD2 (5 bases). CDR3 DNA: TGTGCCAGCAGCTTAGGATTAGCGCCCTGGGAGCAGTTCTTC. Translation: CASSLGLAPWEQFF.